This T cell receptor beta chain was identified during a study of Ad26.COV2.S vaccination and SARS-CoV-2 variants. Study-level background: Intramuscular Ad26.COV2.S doses were given once or twice, 56 days apart.

Clones were read by immunoSEQ multiplex PCR, and TCRdb kept only the in-frame ones, dropping some. The data hold about 400,000 clones, with approximately 91% observed a single time. Treatment noted: about 20 received Ad26.COV2.S at low or high dose, single or two shots; 5 received placebo; per-sample allocation not given. Material that was analyzed had been drawn on day 63 after the first vaccine or placebo injection. Whole-study results and caveats: There was reportedly substantial breadth in spike-specific CD8+ and CD4+ T cell responses after vaccination. Spike-specific TCR breadth was greater in vaccine than placebo recipients.

On this clone itself: Its antigen is still unknown.

Sequences were derived from peripheral blood, sampled in a trial of Ad26.COV2.S vaccine versus placebo. The origin of this receptor is a person aged 18 to 65 who received the Ad26.COV2.S COVID-19 vaccine or a placebo.

The CDR3 DNA sequence: TGTGCCAGCAGCTCCGGAGGGGCACGGCAGCCCCAGCATTTT. It codes for CASSSGGARQPQHF. The V and J genes are TRBV27 and TRBJ1-5; weak D call: TRBD1 (5 bases). Germline CDR1 and CDR2: MNHEY and SMNVEV (reference sequence). CDR3 size: 14 residues. V gave up 6 bases and J gave up 7 bases, with 16 bases separating them.